This TCR beta chain was captured in a study of early stage breast cancer tumors. Study background: Most invasive tumors, about 80% of the 16, were ER+/PR+/HER2-.

Assay: immunoSEQ multiplex PCR; the TCRdb copy retains only in-frame clones and omits some. The sample carries about 5,100 clones, 70% recorded once. Study conclusions and caveats: Comparing each tissue with blood distinguished tumor from normal in 14 of 16 patients.

As for this clone: Its antigen is unidentified.

CDR1 MDHEN and CDR2 SYDVKM come from the germline V gene. The CDR3 is 15 residues long. V dropped 5 bases and J dropped 4; count of bases not matched to a gene: 9. Roughly 18-50 mg of tissue was diced for each tumor. The TCR originated in a person between 55 and 69 years old with breast cancer. V usage is TRBV28 and J usage is TRBJ2-7, with 9 bases identical to TRBD2. Sequenced sample: breast tumor tissue. CDR3 region: CASSAEQRGVYEQYF. CDR3 coding DNA: TGTGCCAGCAGTGCCGAGCAGCGGGGGGTATACGAGCAGTACTTC.